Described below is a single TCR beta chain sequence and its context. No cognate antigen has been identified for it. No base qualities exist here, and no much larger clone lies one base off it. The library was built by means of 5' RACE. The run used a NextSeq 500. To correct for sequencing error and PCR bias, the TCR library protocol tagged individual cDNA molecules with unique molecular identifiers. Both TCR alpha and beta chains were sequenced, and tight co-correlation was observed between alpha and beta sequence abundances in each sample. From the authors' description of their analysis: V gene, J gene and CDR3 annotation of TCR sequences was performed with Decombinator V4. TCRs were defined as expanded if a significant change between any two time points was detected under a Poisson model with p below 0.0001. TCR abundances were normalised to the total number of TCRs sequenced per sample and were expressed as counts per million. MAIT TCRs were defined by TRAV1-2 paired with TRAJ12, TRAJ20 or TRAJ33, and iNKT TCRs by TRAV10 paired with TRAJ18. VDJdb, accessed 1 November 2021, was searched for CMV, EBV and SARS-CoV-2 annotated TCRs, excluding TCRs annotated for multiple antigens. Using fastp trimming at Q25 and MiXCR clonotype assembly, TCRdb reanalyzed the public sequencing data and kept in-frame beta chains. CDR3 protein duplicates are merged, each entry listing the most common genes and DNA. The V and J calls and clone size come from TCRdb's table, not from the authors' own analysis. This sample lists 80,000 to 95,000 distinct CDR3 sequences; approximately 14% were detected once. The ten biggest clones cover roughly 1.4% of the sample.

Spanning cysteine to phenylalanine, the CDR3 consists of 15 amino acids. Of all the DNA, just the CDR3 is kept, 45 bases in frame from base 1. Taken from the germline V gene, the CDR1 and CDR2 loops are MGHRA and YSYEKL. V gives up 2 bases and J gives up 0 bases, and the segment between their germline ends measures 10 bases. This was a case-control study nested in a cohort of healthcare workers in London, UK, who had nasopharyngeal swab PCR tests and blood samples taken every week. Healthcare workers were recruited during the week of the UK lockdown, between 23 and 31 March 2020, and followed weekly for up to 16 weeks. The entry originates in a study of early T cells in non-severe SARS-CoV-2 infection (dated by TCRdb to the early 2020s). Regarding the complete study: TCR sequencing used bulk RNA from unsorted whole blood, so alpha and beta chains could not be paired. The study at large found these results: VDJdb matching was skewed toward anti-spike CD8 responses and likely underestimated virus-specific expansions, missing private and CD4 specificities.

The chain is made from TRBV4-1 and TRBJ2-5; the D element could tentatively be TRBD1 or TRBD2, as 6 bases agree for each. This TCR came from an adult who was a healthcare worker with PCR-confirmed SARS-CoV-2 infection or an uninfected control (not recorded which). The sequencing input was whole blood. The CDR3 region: CASSQPGAHQETQYF. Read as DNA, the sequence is TGCGCCAGCAGCCAACCGGGGGCACACCAAGAGACCCAGTACTTC.